This TCR beta chain appears in the sequencing data of a study of PD-L1 blockade in urothelial cancer. Study-level background: At 3 weeks after treatment start (second dose) and again at 6 weeks, blood was analyzed.

The study's findings and limits: Prediction of better survival came from below-median pretreatment blood TCR clonality. Tumor-associated clones in the blood of durable-benefit patients grew more at 3 weeks.

TCRdb's copy holds only in-frame clones and misses some; the assay was immunoSEQ multiplex PCR. The table records roughly 62,000 clones, roughly 80% of them present only once. Note on this clone: Its target is unknown.

The V end was cut by 6 bases, the J end by 3 bases, with 15 bases between. This CDR3 contains 15 residues. In germline, CDR1 is SGHRS, CDR2 YFSETQ. The sequence came from a man in his 70s with urothelial cancer. The chain links TRBV5-1 to TRBJ2-2; D might be TRBD1 (6 bases). This specimen was PBMCs, taken around atezolizumab (anti-PD-L1) treatment. The CDR3 DNA reads as TGCGCCAGCAACGACAGGATAGGGGACACCGGGGAGCTGTTTTTT. Amino acids: CASNDRIGDTGELFF.